The 27 T cell receptor beta chains listed next were all sequenced from one sample in a study of cytomegalovirus exposure and HLA in healthy donors (dated by TCRdb to 2017 to 2019). Library generation was performed with the immunoSEQ multiplex PCR assay. For the multiplex PCR, a mixture combining 60 forward primers for TCR Vbeta segments and 13 reverse primers for TCR Jbeta segments was used. The table was pulled from immuneACCESS by TCRdb, which kept in-frame rearrangements only. Such tables lose some clones; where checked, under half of the loss comes from unresolved V genes, and the rest has no known cause. The sample profile shows some 98,000 clones; about 76% of them were found once. The leading ten clones occupy roughly 8% of the sample. The specimen was PBMCs. The receptors here all came from a human donor in good health.

CDR3 coding DNA: TGCGCCAGCAGTTTAGCTAGCAATATCCGACAGTACTTC. Translating it yields CASSLASNIRQYF. The genes are TRBV10-2 and TRBJ2-7; possible D gene TRBD2, 5 bases. This CDR3 is built from 13 residues. The germline gives CDR1 WSHSY, CDR2 SAAADI. The V end lost 5 bases, the J end lost 10 bases, and 18 bases lay between the germline ends.

This chain joins TRBV16 and TRBJ1-4; maybe TRBD1 (6 bases). V lost 4 bases and J 5 bases, leaving 14 bases between the germline ends. In germline, CDR1 is KGHSY, CDR2 FQNENV. This CDR3 has 15 residues. CDR3 in amino acids: CASSRDRSTNEKLFF. In DNA, the CDR3 is TGTGCCAGCAGCCGAGACAGGAGTACCAATGAAAAACTGTTTTTT.

The chain links TRBV19 to TRBJ1-2; maybe TRBD1 (5 bases). CDR1 and CDR2 from the germline V gene are LNHDA and SQIVND (reference sequence). The V end lost 9 bases, the J end lost 7 bases, and 21 bases lay between the germline ends. CDR3 length: 14 amino acids. The CDR3 DNA follows: TGTGCCAGCTCCCAGCGGGGGGATGCTCCTGGCTACACCTTC. It encodes CASSQRGDAPGYTF. The whole variable domain, remainder taken from reference TRBV19 and TRBJ1-2, is DGGITQSPKYLFRKEGQNVTLSCEQNLNHDAMYWYRQDPGQGLRLIYYSQIVNDFQKGDIAEGYSVSREKKESFPLTVTSAQKNPTAFYLCASSQRGDAPGYTFGSGTRLTVV.

This chain's CDR3 is CASSPSVIEGENTYYNEQFF. For the CDR3, the DNA is TGTGCCAGCTCACCTTCGGTTATAGAGGGAGAGAACACCTACTACAATGAGCAGTTCTTC. The chain uses TRBV18 and TRBJ2-1; possibly TRBD2 for D (5 bases). The CDR3 covers 20 residues. V was trimmed by 3 bases and J by 3 bases, leaving 27 bases between them. From germline, CDR1 is KGHSH and CDR2 LQKENI.

This chain connects TRBV28 to TRBJ1-6; TRBD1 matches 8 bases. The CDR3 is 19 amino acids. Trimming removed 4 bases from V and 3 bases from J; junction bases left unmatched: 14. CDR1 is MDHEN and CDR2 is SYDVKM in the germline V gene. The CDR3 loop reads CASSSLVVAGGGYNSPLHF. In DNA form, the CDR3 reads TGTGCCAGCAGTTCTCTAGTTGTGGCAGGGGGCGGCTATAATTCACCCCTCCACTTT.

The chain combines TRBV19 with TRBJ2-7; TRBD1 aligns across 10 bases. Looked up from germline, CDR1 is LNHDA and CDR2 is SQIVND (reference sequence). The CDR3 contains 14 residues. The V gene end was trimmed by 5 bases and the J gene end by 3 bases; junction bases not matched to a gene: 4. The DNA of the CDR3 is TGTGCCAGTAGTGCGAGGACAGGGGGCTACGAGCAGTACTTC. Its translation is CASSARTGGYEQYF.

As regards this clone: Mismatch with germline at one junction end may stem from a read error. This sample includes further DNA sequences coding for the same CDR3. The chain couples TRBV6-5 to TRBJ2-1; D is uncertain. Germline V gene lookup returns CDR1 MNHEY and CDR2 SVGAGI. CDR3 length equals 15 residues. Here the CDR3 reads CASSYSASSYNEQFF. The CDR3 DNA sequence: TGTGCCAGCAGCTACTCGGCCAGCTCCTACAATGAGCAGTTCTTC.

This chain links TRBV5-6 with TRBJ2-7; no reliable D call. The CDR3 sequence is 13 residues long. Deletions cut 1 base from V and 1 base from J, with 6 bases between. From germline, CDR1 is SGHDT and CDR2 YYEEEE. CDR3 in amino acids: CASSLRLSYEQYF. DNA of the CDR3: TGTGCCAGCAGCTTGCGACTTTCCTACGAGCAGTACTTC.

The chain carries TRBV12-5 and TRBJ1-2; TRBD1 is a possible D gene (5 bases). In germline, CDR1 is LGHNT, CDR2 FRNRAP. The CDR3 totals 13 residues. V was pared by 1 base and J by 8 bases, with 11 bases between. CDR3 in amino acids: CASGLEGAKGYTF. The CDR3 coding sequence is TGTGCTAGTGGTTTGGAAGGGGCGAAGGGCTACACCTTC.

J is TRBJ2-2 and V is TRBV29-1, with TRBD2 matching 12 bases. This CDR3 has 16 amino acids. Germline-derived CDR1 and CDR2 are SQVTM and ANQGSEA. Trimming took 4 bases from V and 2 from J; bases not matched to a gene: 5. The DNA of the CDR3 is TGCAGCGTTGTTCCTAGCGGGAGGGCTAACACCGGGGAGCTGTTTTTT. Amino acid sequence: CSVVPSGRANTGELFF.

This clone occurred once. This chain uses TRBV7-6 with TRBJ2-1; 11 nucleotides line up with TRBD2. CDR3 length equals 17 residues. V gave up 5 bases and J gave up 4 bases; unmatched junction bases: 10. Germline V lookup: CDR1 SGHVS, CDR2 FNYEAQ. CDR3 residues: CASSRGGLAGGYNEQFF. DNA of the CDR3: TGTGCCAGCAGCAGAGGGGGGCTAGCGGGGGGATACAATGAGCAGTTCTTC.

The chain combines TRBV21-1 with TRBJ2-7; TRBD2, the D gene given by the table, was not confirmed from the DNA. TRBV21-1 constitutes a pseudogene. The CDR3 length is 15 residues. DNA of the CDR3: TGTGCCAGCAGCAAACGGAGCGGGAGCTCCTACGAGCAGTACTTC. The encoded protein is CASSKRSGSSYEQYF.

The rearrangement uses TRBV5-1 and TRBJ2-7; TRBD2 aligns across 11 bases. Losses at the gene ends were 4 bases for V and 4 bases for J; bases not matched to a gene: 7. CDR1 and CDR2 from the germline V gene are SGHRS and YFSETQ. The CDR3 consists of 15 residues. The CDR3 here is CASSDGTSGSYEQYF. The CDR3 DNA sequence: TGCGCCAGCAGCGACGGGACTAGCGGATCATACGAGCAGTACTTC.

V is TRBV7-9 and J is TRBJ1-1, with 11 positions matching TRBD1. V was clipped by 0 bases and J by 7 bases; unmatched bases: 7. CDR1 and CDR2 (germline): SEHNR, FQNEAQ (reference sequence). The CDR3 consists of 16 residues. Written as DNA, the CDR3 is TGTGCCAGCAGCTTAGCGAGGGGACAGGGGGTGGGTGAAGCTTTCTTT. Translation: CASSLARGQGVGEAFF.

This chain uses TRBV7-6 with TRBJ1-1, with a tentative D call TRBD1 (5 bases). V was clipped by 5 bases and J by 5 bases, with 15 bases between them. The CDR3 runs to 14 residues. From germline, CDR1 is SGHVS and CDR2 FNYEAQ. The CDR3 protein is CASSPGGGATEAFF. The CDR3 coding sequence is TGTGCCAGCAGCCCCGGGGGGGGTGCGACTGAAGCTTTCTTT.

The J gene is TRBJ1-1, the V gene TRBV5-4, with D possibly TRBD1 on 5 matching bases. The germline V gene has CDR1 SGHNT and CDR2 YYREEE (reference sequence). Between the trimmed V and J ends, which lost 3 bases and 4 bases, there was a span of 16 bases. The CDR3 length is 15 residues. The CDR3 here is CASSYGGGRGTEAFF. As DNA, the CDR3 is TGTGCCAGCAGCTACGGGGGGGGTCGGGGCACTGAAGCTTTCTTT. The full variable domain, in which reference TRBV5-4 and TRBJ1-1 provide the parts outside the CDR3, is ETGVTQSPTHLIKTRGQQVTLRCSSQSGHNTVSWYQQALGQGPQFIFQYYREEENGRGNFPPRFSGLQFPNYSSELNVNALELDDSALYLCASSYGGGRGTEAFFGQGTRLTVV.

DNA for the CDR3: TGTGCCAGCTCACCACCGGCAGAGACCCAGTACTTC. Translating it yields CASSPPAETQYF. This chain links TRBV18 with TRBJ2-5; D is undetermined. Germline assignment: CDR1 KGHSH and CDR2 LQKENI. The CDR3 has 12 amino acids. Trimming removed 0 bases from V and 4 bases from J, with 3 bases in between.

The chain uses TRBV4-3 and TRBJ2-5; D is ambiguous. V dropped 0 bases and J dropped 2 bases, with 13 bases sitting between them. The CDR3 runs 16 residues. Germline CDR1 and CDR2: LGHNA and YSLEER. CDR3 nucleotides: TGCGCCAGCAGCCAAGAAGGTATGGCAGGTCAAGAGACCCAGTACTTC. It specifies CASSQEGMAGQETQYF.

V is TRBV10-3 and J is TRBJ1-2, with no clear D. The CDR3 spans 14 residues. Germline CDR1 reads ENHRY; CDR2 reads SYGVKD. Trimming took off 0 bases at V and 4 bases at J, with 9 bases between the two ends. The CDR3 nucleotides read TGTGCCATCAGTGAGTCAGAGGAACTCTATGGCTACACCTTC. Protein product: CAISESEELYGYTF.

The chain recombines TRBV11-2 with TRBJ1-1; no firm D call. V was trimmed by 1 base and J by 1 base, leaving 4 bases between them. This CDR3 is built from 13 residues. Per germline, CDR1 SGHAT and CDR2 FQNNGV. The CDR3 nucleotides read TGTGCCAGCAGCTTAGCCGGGAACACTGAAGCTTTCTTT. Its protein is CASSLAGNTEAFF.

The chain joins TRBV6-6 to TRBJ1-4; D remains unclear. V lost 7 bases and J 6 bases, leaving 12 bases between the germline ends. CDR3 length: 13 amino acids. Germline CDR1 MNHNY, CDR2 SVGAGI (reference sequence). The CDR3 bases are TGTGCCAGCACCCCTGGGCGGGATGAAAAACTGTTTTTT. Translated, it gives CASTPGRDEKLFF.

This clone was seen a few times. The chain is built from TRBV27 and TRBJ1-1; possible D gene TRBD1, 6 bases. This CDR3 region has 15 residues. Germline CDR1 MNHEY, CDR2 SMNVEV (reference sequence). The germline V and J ends were trimmed by 3 bases and 4 bases, with 15 bases remaining between them. Written as DNA, the CDR3 is TGTGCCAGCAGTTTCCGGGGGGGGCTGAGCACTGAAGCTTTCTTT. It yields the protein CASSFRGGLSTEAFF.

CDR3 bases: TGTGCCAGCAGCGTCTCGTATAGTATGTCCGATCGAAAAGAGACCCAGTACTTC. It is translated as CASSVSYSMSDRKETQYF. This sequence joins TRBV9 and TRBJ2-5, with D unresolved. Between the trimmed V and J ends, which lost 2 bases and 3 bases, there was a span of 23 bases. The CDR3 is 18 amino acids. Germline V gives CDR1 SGDLS, CDR2 YYNGEE.

The genes are TRBV5-4 and TRBJ1-1; D remains ambiguous. CDR1 is SGHNT, CDR2 YYREEE, per germline (reference sequence). The length of the CDR3 is 13 residues. Trimming took off 1 base at V and 1 base at J, with 5 bases between the two ends. The CDR3 is CASSLPKNTEAFF. The CDR3 DNA reads TGTGCCAGCAGCTTGCCAAAGAACACTGAAGCTTTCTTT.

This sequence joins TRBV7-9 and TRBJ2-2; maybe TRBD2 (5 bases). CDR1 and CDR2 from the germline V gene are SEHNR and FQNEAQ (reference sequence). V was pared by 1 base and J by 6 bases, with 15 bases between. This CDR3 contains 16 residues. In DNA form, the CDR3 reads TGTGCCAGCAGCTTAGTTCAGACCTTGGGAGCCGGGGAGCTGTTTTTT. Translated: CASSLVQTLGAGELFF.

The rearrangement joins TRBV6-1 to TRBJ1-3; the D is unclear. V lost 6 bases and J 4 bases, leaving 16 bases between the germline ends. Germline loops: CDR1 MNHNS, CDR2 SASEGT. The CDR3 is 15 amino acids. The CDR3 reads CASRRSLRGGNTIYF. CDR3 in DNA: TGTGCCAGCAGGAGAAGTCTAAGAGGAGGAAACACCATATATTTT.

This clone was observed a few times. This chain uses TRBV2 with TRBJ1-5; TRBD1 matches 7 bases. Germline values: CDR1 SNHLY, CDR2 FYNNEI. The CDR3 length is 14 residues. V lost 6 bases and J lost 5; bases outside the gene matches: 7. The CDR3 DNA is TGTGCCAGCAGCCGGGACAGCCCTGATCAGCCCCAGCATTTT. It yields the protein CASSRDSPDQPQHF.